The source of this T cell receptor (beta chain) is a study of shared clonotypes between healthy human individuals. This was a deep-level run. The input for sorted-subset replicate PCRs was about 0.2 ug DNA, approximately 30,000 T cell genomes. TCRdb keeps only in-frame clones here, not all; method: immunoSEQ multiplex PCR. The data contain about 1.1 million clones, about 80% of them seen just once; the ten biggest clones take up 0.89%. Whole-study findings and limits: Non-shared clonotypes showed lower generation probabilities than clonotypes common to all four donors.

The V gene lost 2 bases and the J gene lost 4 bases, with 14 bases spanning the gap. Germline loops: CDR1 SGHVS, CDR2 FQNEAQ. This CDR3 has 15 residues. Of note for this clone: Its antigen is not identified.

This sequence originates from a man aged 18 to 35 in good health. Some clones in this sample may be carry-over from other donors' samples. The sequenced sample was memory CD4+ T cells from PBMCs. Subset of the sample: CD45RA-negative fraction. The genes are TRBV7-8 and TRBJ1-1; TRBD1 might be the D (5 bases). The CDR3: CASSLFRVGATEAFF. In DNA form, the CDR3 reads TGTGCCAGCAGCTTATTCCGAGTTGGGGCCACTGAAGCTTTCTTT.